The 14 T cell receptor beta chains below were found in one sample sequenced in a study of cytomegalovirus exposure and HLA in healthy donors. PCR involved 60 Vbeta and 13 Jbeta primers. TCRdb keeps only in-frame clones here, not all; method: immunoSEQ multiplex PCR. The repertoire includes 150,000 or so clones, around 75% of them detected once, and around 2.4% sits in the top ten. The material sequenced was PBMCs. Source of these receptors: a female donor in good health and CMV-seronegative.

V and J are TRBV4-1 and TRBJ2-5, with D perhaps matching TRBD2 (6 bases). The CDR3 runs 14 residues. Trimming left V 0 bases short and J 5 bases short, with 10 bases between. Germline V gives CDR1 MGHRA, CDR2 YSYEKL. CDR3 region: CASSQDAGPETQYF. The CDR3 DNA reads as TGCGCCAGCAGCCAAGATGCGGGGCCGGAGACCCAGTACTTC.

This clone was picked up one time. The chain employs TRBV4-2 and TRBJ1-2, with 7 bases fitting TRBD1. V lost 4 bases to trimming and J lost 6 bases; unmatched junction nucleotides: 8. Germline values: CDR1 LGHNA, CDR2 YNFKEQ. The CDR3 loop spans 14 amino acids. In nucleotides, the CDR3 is TGTGCCAGCAGCCCTCTTATAACAGGGGATGGCTACACCTTC. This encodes CASSPLITGDGYTF.

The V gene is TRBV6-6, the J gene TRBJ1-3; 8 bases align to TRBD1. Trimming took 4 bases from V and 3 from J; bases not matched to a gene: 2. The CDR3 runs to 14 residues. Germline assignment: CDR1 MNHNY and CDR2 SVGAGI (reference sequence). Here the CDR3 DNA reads TGTGCCAGCAGTTTCGACAGGGGTGGAAACACCATATATTTT. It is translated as CASSFDRGGNTIYF.

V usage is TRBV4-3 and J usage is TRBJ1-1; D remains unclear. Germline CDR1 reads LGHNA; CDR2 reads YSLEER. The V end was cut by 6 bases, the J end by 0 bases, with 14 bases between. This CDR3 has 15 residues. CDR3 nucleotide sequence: TGCGCCAGCAGGAAAGCGGCGGGGATGAACACTGAAGCTTTCTTT. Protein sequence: CASRKAAGMNTEAFF.

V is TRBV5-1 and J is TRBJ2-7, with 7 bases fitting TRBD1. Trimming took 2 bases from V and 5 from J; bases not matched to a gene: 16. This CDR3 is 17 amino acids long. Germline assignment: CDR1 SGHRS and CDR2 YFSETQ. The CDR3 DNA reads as TGCGCCAGCAGCTTCCCCCGCCAACAGGGGCACCGCAACGAGCAGTACTTC. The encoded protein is CASSFPRQQGHRNEQYF.

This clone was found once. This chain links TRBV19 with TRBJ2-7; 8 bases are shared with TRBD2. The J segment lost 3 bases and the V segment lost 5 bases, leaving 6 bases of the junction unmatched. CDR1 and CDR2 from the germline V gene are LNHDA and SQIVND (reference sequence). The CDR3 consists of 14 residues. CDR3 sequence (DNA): TGTGCCAGTAGTCCGGGGGGGCAGGGCTACGAGCAGTACTTC. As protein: CASSPGGQGYEQYF.

The CDR3, as DNA: TGTGCCAGCAGCTCCTTCGTCTCCTACGAGCAGTACTTC. This codes for CASSSFVSYEQYF. The rearrangement links TRBV7-3 to TRBJ2-7; D not resolved. CDR1 and CDR2 from the germline V gene are SGHTA and FQGTGA. The CDR3 length is 13 residues. V shed 4 bases and J shed 0 bases, with 7 bases lying between them.

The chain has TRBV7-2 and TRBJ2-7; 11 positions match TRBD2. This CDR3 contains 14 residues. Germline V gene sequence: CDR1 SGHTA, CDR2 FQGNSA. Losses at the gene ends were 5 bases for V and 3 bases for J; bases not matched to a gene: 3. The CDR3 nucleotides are TGTGCCAGCAGCCCTAGCGGGAGGCTCTACGAGCAGTACTTC. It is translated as CASSPSGRLYEQYF.

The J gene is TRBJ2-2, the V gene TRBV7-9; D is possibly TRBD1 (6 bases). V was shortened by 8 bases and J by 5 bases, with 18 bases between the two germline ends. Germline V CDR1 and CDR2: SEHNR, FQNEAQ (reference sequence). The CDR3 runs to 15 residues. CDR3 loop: CASCNRDTRTGELFF. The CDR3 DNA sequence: TGTGCCAGCTGCAACCGGGACACCCGAACCGGGGAGCTGTTTTTT.

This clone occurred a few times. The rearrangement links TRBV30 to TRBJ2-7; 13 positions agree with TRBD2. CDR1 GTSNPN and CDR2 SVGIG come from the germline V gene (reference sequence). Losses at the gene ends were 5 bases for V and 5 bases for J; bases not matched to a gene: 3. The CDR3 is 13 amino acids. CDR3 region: CAWVGLAGNEQYF. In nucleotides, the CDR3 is TGTGCCTGGGTGGGACTAGCGGGGAACGAGCAGTACTTC.

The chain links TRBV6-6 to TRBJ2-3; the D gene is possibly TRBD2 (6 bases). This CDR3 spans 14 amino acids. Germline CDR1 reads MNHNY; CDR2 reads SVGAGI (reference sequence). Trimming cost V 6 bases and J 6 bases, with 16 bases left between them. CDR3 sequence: CASSLPRAGDTQYF. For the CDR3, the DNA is TGTGCCAGCAGCCTTCCCAGGGCGGGGGATACGCAGTATTTT.

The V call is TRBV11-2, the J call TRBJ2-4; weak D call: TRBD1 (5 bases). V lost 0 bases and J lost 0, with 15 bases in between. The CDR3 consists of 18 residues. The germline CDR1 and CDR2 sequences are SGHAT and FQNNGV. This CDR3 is CASSLDLRQQLAKNIQYF. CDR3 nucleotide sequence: TGTGCCAGCAGCTTAGATCTCCGACAGCAGCTAGCCAAAAACATTCAGTACTTC.

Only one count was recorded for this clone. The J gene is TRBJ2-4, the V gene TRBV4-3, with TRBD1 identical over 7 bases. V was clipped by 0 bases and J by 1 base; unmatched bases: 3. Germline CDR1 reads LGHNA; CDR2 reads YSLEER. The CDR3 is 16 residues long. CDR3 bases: TGCGCCAGCAGCCAAGAAACAGGGGTGGCCAAAAACATTCAGTACTTC. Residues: CASSQETGVAKNIQYF.

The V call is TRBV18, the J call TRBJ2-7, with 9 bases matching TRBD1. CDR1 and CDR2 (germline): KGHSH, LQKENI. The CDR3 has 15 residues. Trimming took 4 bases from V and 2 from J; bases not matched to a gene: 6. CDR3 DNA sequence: TGTGCCAGCTCACGGGACGGGACAGGGACCTACGAGCAGTACTTC. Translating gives CASSRDGTGTYEQYF.